Listed below are T cell receptor beta chains from one sample, sequenced in a study of shared clonotypes between healthy human individuals. Data came from immunoSEQ multiplex PCR; TCRdb stores just in-frame clones and leaves some out. The sample lists some 2.4 million clones; 90% to 95% were seen once. The sequenced sample was naive CD4+ T cells from PBMCs. The receptors originated from a man aged 18 to 35 in good health. Some clones in this sample may be carry-over from other donors' samples. The CDR3 runs from the conserved cysteine through the conserved F or W. A D gene is named only where the DNA matches it firmly. A clone size is listed for some rows: how often the clone was seen (once, few, many), or a class if it is expanded.

v_gene	j_gene	abundance	len	d_gene	CDR3aa	CDR3nt
TRBV5-6	TRBJ1-2	NA	15	NA	CASSLGWVGSYGYTF	TGTGCCAGCAGCCTAGGTTGGGTCGGTAGCTATGGCTACACCTTC
TRBV6-1	TRBJ2-5	NA	15	NA	CASRSPPGWGETQYF	TGTGCCAGCAGGTCCCCTCCGGGATGGGGAGAGACCCAGTACTTC
TRBV29-1	TRBJ2-2	NA	16	TRBD2	CSVEDFGLAGAGELFF	TGCAGCGTTGAAGATTTTGGACTAGCGGGAGCCGGGGAGCTGTTTTTT
TRBV6-6	TRBJ2-5	NA	14	TRBD1	CASSSQGQVQTQYF	TGTGCCAGCAGTTCCCAGGGACAGGTCCAGACCCAGTACTTC
TRBV28	TRBJ1-4	NA	16	NA	CASSSRQAKESQKLFF	TGTGCCAGCAGTTCCCGACAGGCAAAAGAGAGCCAAAAACTGTTTTTT
TRBV6-5	TRBJ2-3	NA	14	NA	CASSLGLTTDTQYF	TGTGCCAGCAGTTTAGGACTAACCACAGATACGCAGTATTTT
TRBV7-6	TRBJ2-1	NA	13	NA	CASSLGGNGEQFF	TGTGCCAGCAGCTTAGGAGGGAACGGGGAGCAGTTCTTC
TRBV6-5	TRBJ2-7	NA	14	TRBD1	CASSRGQGTSEQYF	TGTGCCAGCAGTCGGGGACAGGGAACGTCCGAGCAGTACTTC
TRBV2	TRBJ2-7	NA	12	NA	CASSREKYEQYF	TGTGCCAGCAGCCGGGAGAAGTACGAGCAGTACTTC
TRBV29-1	TRBJ2-3	NA	14	NA	CSVEKGARTDTQYF	TGCAGCGTTGAAAAGGGTGCTCGCACAGATACGCAGTATTTT
TRBV2	TRBJ1-2	NA	14	NA	CASSVNEGPRGYTF	TGTGCCAGCAGCGTGAATGAGGGGCCCCGTGGCTACACCTTC
TRBV28	TRBJ2-7	NA	14	NA	CASSLTRLSYEQYF	TGTGCCAGCAGTTTAACCCGACTGAGCTACGAGCAGTACTTC
TRBV5-6	TRBJ1-1	NA	13	TRBD1	CASSRQGRTEAFF	TGTGCCAGCAGCCGACAGGGGAGGACTGAAGCTTTCTTT
TRBV29-1	TRBJ2-1	NA	17	TRBD2	CSVEDGASGSSYNEQFF	TGCAGCGTTGAAGATGGGGCTAGCGGGAGCTCCTACAATGAGCAGTTCTTC
TRBV2	TRBJ2-2	NA	14	NA	CASTLLSGTGELFF	TGTGCCAGCACCCTCCTCAGTGGCACCGGGGAGCTGTTTTTT
TRBV18	TRBJ1-1	few	13	NA	CASSPQAVAEAFF	TGTGCCAGCTCACCACAGGCGGTGGCTGAAGCTTTCTTT
TRBV29-1	TRBJ2-5	NA	15	NA	CSVEGGSVPQETQYF	TGCAGCGTTGAAGGGGGTTCAGTCCCCCAAGAGACCCAGTACTTC
TRBV6-6	TRBJ1-3	once	14	NA	CASIMGLSGNTIYF	TGTGCCAGCATCATGGGTCTCTCTGGAAACACCATATATTTT
TRBV21-1	TRBJ1-4	NA	10	NA	CASGQEGLFF	TGTGCCAGCGGACAGGAGGGGCTGTTTTTT
TRBV7-8	TRBJ2-3	NA	15	NA	CASSPTGEGTDTQYF	TGTGCCAGCAGTCCGACAGGGGAGGGAACAGATACGCAGTATTTT
TRBV15	TRBJ1-4	NA	16	NA	CATSRVLRVGNEKLFF	TGTGCCACCAGCAGAGTTCTTAGGGTCGGCAATGAAAAACTGTTTTTT
TRBV5-4	TRBJ1-1	NA	14	NA	CASSLDMGNTEAFF	TGTGCCAGCAGCTTGGACATGGGTAACACTGAAGCTTTCTTT
TRBV27	TRBJ2-2	NA	17	NA	CASSSFPELLNTGELFF	TGTGCCAGCAGTTCTTTCCCCGAGCTCTTGAACACCGGGGAGCTGTTTTTT
TRBV7-8	TRBJ1-4	once	12	NA	CASSPTNEKLFF	TGTGCCAGCAGTCCAACTAATGAAAAACTGTTTTTT
TRBV7-8	TRBJ1-4	NA	11	NA	CASSPGEKLFF	TGTGCCAGCAGCCCCGGTGAAAAACTGTTTTTT
TRBV28	TRBJ2-1	NA	13	TRBD1	CASSRGQGIEQFF	TGTGCCAGCAGTCGGGGACAGGGTATTGAGCAGTTCTTC
TRBV2	TRBJ2-3	NA	15	TRBD2	CASRTTSGATDTQYF	TGTGCCAGCAGGACCACTAGCGGGGCCACAGATACGCAGTATTTT
TRBV5-4	TRBJ1-4	NA	13	NA	CASSSRQDEKLFF	TGTGCCAGCAGCTCTAGACAGGATGAAAAACTGTTTTTT
TRBV5-8	TRBJ1-3	NA	19	NA	CASSLAVTHKWSSGNTIYF	TGTGCCAGCAGCTTGGCGGTGACCCACAAGTGGAGCTCTGGAAACACCATATATTTT
TRBV28	TRBJ2-2	NA	15	TRBD1	CASSYEGATTGELFF	TGTGCCAGCAGTTACGAGGGGGCGACCACCGGGGAGCTGTTTTTT
TRBV4-1	TRBJ2-1	NA	15	TRBD2	CASSQDLAGAREQFF	TGCGCCAGCAGCCAAGATTTAGCGGGAGCCCGGGAGCAGTTCTTC
TRBV7-7	TRBJ2-5	NA	14	NA	CASSLGSSFETQYF	TGTGCCAGCAGCTTGGGGTCTAGCTTTGAGACCCAGTACTTC
TRBV27	TRBJ2-3	NA	15	NA	CASTPSGASTDTQYF	TGTGCCAGCACCCCTTCGGGGGCTAGCACAGATACGCAGTATTTT
TRBV5-4	TRBJ2-7	NA	14	TRBD2	CASSFGLADYEQYF	TGTGCCAGCAGCTTCGGACTAGCGGACTACGAGCAGTACTTC
TRBV5-1	TRBJ2-2	NA	17	NA	CASSNRGPRGSTGELFF	TGCGCCAGCAGCAACAGAGGGCCGCGTGGGAGCACCGGGGAGCTGTTTTTT
TRBV6-6	TRBJ1-4	NA	15	TRBD1	CASSYVDRLNEKLFF	TGTGCCAGCAGTTACGTGGACAGGCTTAATGAAAAACTGTTTTTT
TRBV19	TRBJ1-5	NA	14	NA	CASSIRDINQPQHF	TGTGCCAGTAGTATCAGGGATATCAATCAGCCCCAGCATTTT
TRBV7-7	TRBJ2-5	NA	13	NA	CASSLAPFGTQYF	TGTGCCAGCAGCTTAGCCCCTTTTGGGACCCAGTACTTC
TRBV11-2	TRBJ2-5	NA	16	TRBD2	CASSLDRRAGGLPQYF	TGTGCCAGCAGCTTAGATCGTCGAGCGGGAGGGCTCCCCCAGTACTTC
TRBV18	TRBJ1-5	NA	16	TRBD1	CASSPGTGGTGQPQHF	TGTGCCAGCTCACCCGGGACAGGGGGCACGGGTCAGCCCCAGCATTTT
TRBV30	TRBJ2-3	NA	14	NA	CAGGVGARQDTQYF	TGTGCCGGGGGGGTGGGGGCGCGACAAGATACGCAGTATTTT
TRBV5-1	TRBJ1-2	NA	14	NA	CASRSLATREGYTF	TGCGCCAGCAGGTCCCTCGCGACACGGGAAGGCTACACCTTC
TRBV5-1	TRBJ1-4	NA	17	NA	CASSQTFRTTANEKLFF	TGCGCCAGCAGCCAGACATTTCGGACAACTGCTAATGAAAAACTGTTTTTT
TRBV4-2	TRBJ2-5	NA	17	TRBD2	CASSQEVAGPERETQYF	TGTGCCAGCAGCCAAGAGGTAGCGGGCCCCGAGCGGGAGACCCAGTACTTC
TRBV20-1	TRBJ1-1	NA	11	TRBD1	CSARDRGSAFF	TGCAGTGCAAGGGACAGGGGGAGCGCTTTCTTT
TRBV9	TRBJ2-5	NA	17	NA	CASSEPFPCGTGETQYF	TGTGCCAGCAGCGAACCCTTTCCCTGCGGAACGGGGGAGACCCAGTACTTC
TRBV7-9	TRBJ2-5	NA	15	NA	CASSVDGRVGETQYF	TGTGCCAGCAGCGTCGACGGTAGGGTTGGAGAGACCCAGTACTTC
TRBV7-2	TRBJ2-7	NA	14	TRBD2	CASSLTAGVNEQYF	TGTGCCAGCAGCTTAACAGCGGGAGTCAACGAGCAGTACTTC
TRBV25-1	TRBJ2-1	NA	14	NA	CASSEPGSFPEQFF	TGTGCCAGCAGTGAACCCGGGTCCTTTCCTGAGCAGTTCTTC
TRBV7-8	TRBJ1-5	few	14	NA	CASTPDRGSQPQHF	TGTGCCAGCACCCCTGATCGGGGGTCGCAGCCCCAGCATTTT
TRBV7-2	TRBJ2-1	once	11	NA	CASSLMTGEFF	TGTGCCAGCAGCTTGATGACGGGCGAGTTCTTC
TRBV7-2	TRBJ1-5	NA	13	NA	CASSLGGMRPQHF	TGTGCCAGCAGCTTAGGGGGGATGAGGCCCCAGCATTTT
TRBV5-1	TRBJ2-7	NA	14	NA	CASKGPPEAYEQYF	TGCGCCAGCAAGGGACCACCCGAGGCCTACGAGCAGTACTTC
TRBV9	TRBJ1-2	NA	13	NA	CASSRDGNYGYTF	TGTGCCAGCAGCCGGGACGGCAACTATGGCTACACCTTC
TRBV4-3	TRBJ2-2	NA	14	NA	CASSQGGTGGELFF	TGCGCCAGCAGCCAAGGGGGTACGGGCGGGGAGCTGTTTTTT
TRBV5-1	TRBJ1-1	NA	15	NA	CASSFDGGEGTEAFF	TGCGCCAGCAGCTTTGATGGAGGGGAGGGCACTGAAGCTTTCTTT
TRBV5-1	TRBJ2-2	NA	16	NA	CASTRLPNPNTGELFF	TGCGCCAGCACCCGCCTACCGAACCCGAACACCGGGGAGCTGTTTTTT